One and the same sample provided the 9 T cell receptor beta chains below, sequenced in a study of blood T cells in healthy people across ages. Alongside a J-beta primer mix, a sample-barcoded 5' primer served in a second PCR lasting roughly 6 to 11 cycles. TCRdb itself ran the 5' RACE reads through MiXCR, one entry per CDR3 protein. Found here are over 1,200,000 distinct CDR3 sequences, around 59% of them singletons; the top ten hold 5% to 7%. What was sequenced was blood. The receptors were gathered from a man aged 18 to 29 in good health.

J is TRBJ1-1 and V is TRBV3-1; TRBD1 matches 7 bases. The CDR3 spans 14 residues. V trimming: 7 bases; J trimming: 3 bases; junction bases outside the gene matches: 8. CDR1 is LGHDT, CDR2 YNNKEL, per germline (reference sequence). In DNA form, the CDR3 reads TGTGCCAGCACCGCGACAGGGATTCACACTGAAGCTTTCTTT. This encodes CASTATGIHTEAFF.

The chain recombines TRBV6-6 with TRBJ2-7; D not certain. The CDR3 has 11 amino acids. Per the germline V gene, CDR1 is MNHNY and CDR2 is SVGAGI (reference sequence). Trimming took off 7 bases at V and 3 bases at J, with 7 bases between the two ends. CDR3 sequence (DNA): TGTGCCAGCAACCAGTTCTACGAGCAGTACTTC. The encoded protein is CASNQFYEQYF.

The chain joins TRBV20-1 to TRBJ2-1; D call uncertain. Germline-derived CDR1 and CDR2 are DFQATT and SNEGSKA (reference sequence). V dropped 6 bases and J dropped 2 bases, with 11 bases sitting between them. The CDR3 spans 13 residues. The CDR3 is CSAPLPTYNEQFF. The DNA of the CDR3 is TGCAGTGCGCCCCTACCTACCTACAATGAGCAGTTCTTC.

The chain couples TRBV4-3 to TRBJ2-3; TRBD2 agrees at 10 bases. V lost 0 bases, J lost 5 bases, and 8 bases stayed unmatched. The germline V gene encodes CDR1 LGHNA and CDR2 YSLEER. This CDR3 is 17 amino acids long. For the CDR3, the DNA is TGCGCCAGCAGCCAAGAGGAAGCGGGGGGGAGGAAAGATACGCAGTATTTT. Its translation is CASSQEEAGGRKDTQYF.

The chain joins TRBV4-1 to TRBJ2-4; D is undetermined. The J call may be faulty, since TRBJ2-5 better matches the DNA end. Per the germline V gene, CDR1 is MGHRA and CDR2 is YSYEKL. The CDR3 sequence is 11 residues long. CDR3 loop: CASSQDMTQYF. For the CDR3, the DNA is TGCGCCAGCAGCCAAGATATGACCCAGTACTTC.

The chain uses TRBV7-2 and TRBJ1-2; D ambiguous. V was cut by 0 bases and J by 6 bases, with 11 bases left in between. The CDR3 totals 14 residues. The germline V gene has CDR1 SGHTA and CDR2 FQGNSA. The CDR3, as DNA: TGTGCCAGCAGCTTAGCCGGGCCTGGGAATGGCTACACCTTC. This gives the protein CASSLAGPGNGYTF.

This rearrangement joins TRBV4-3 to TRBJ2-3; tentatively, D is TRBD2 (6 bases). The germline V gene encodes CDR1 LGHNA and CDR2 YSLEER. Trimming stripped 0 bases from V and 0 bases from J, with 22 bases between. CDR3 size: 20 residues. The CDR3, as DNA: TGCGCCAGCAGCCAAGATGGGTGGAGTAGCGGAGGGTCTAGCACAGATACGCAGTATTTT. Translation: CASSQDGWSSGGSSTDTQYF.

This clonotype came up a few times. The V and J genes are TRBV10-2 and TRBJ2-7; D remains unclear. CDR1 is WSHSY, CDR2 SAAADI, per germline. This CDR3 contains 15 residues. Trimming pared 0 bases from V and 0 bases from J, leaving 9 bases between. This chain's CDR3 is CASSESNVVSYEQYF. The CDR3 DNA is TGCGCCAGCAGTGAGTCGAATGTGGTCTCCTACGAGCAGTACTTC.

J is TRBJ2-3 and V is TRBV4-1, with 9 bases lining up with TRBD2. V lost 3 bases, J lost 6 bases, and 7 bases stayed unmatched. The CDR3 contains 15 residues. Germline V lookup: CDR1 MGHRA, CDR2 YSYEKL. The CDR3 DNA is TGCGCCAGCAGCCAGCTAGCGGGGACGGGTGATACGCAGTATTTT. Translating it yields CASSQLAGTGDTQYF.